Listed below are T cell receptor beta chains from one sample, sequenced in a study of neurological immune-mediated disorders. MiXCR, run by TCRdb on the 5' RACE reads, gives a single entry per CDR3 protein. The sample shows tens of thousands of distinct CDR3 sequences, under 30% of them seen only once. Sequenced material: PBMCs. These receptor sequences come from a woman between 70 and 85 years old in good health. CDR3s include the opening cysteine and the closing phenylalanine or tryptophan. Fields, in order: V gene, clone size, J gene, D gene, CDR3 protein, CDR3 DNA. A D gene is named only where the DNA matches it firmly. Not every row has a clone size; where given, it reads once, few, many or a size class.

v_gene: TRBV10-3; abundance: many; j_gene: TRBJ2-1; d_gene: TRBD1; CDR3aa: CAIRDRGSYNEQFF; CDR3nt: TGTGCCATCAGGGACAGGGGCTCGTACAATGAGCAGTTCTTC
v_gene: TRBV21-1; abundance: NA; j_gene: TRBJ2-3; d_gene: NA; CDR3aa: CASSHGGGLHVVTDTQYF; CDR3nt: TGTGCCAGCAGCCACGGCGGGGGGCTCCATGTTGTCACAGATACGCAGTATTTT
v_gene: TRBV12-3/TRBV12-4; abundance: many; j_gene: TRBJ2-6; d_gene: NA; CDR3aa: CASSLSGEANVLTF; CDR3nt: TGTGCCAGCAGTTTATCCGGGGAGGCCAACGTCCTGACTTTC
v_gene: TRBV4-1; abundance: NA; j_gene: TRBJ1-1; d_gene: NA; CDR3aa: CASSDPRRTPDAFF; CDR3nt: TGCGCCAGCAGCGATCCCAGGCGGACACCAGACGCTTTCTTT
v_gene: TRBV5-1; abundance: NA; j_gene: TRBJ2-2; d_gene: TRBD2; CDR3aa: CASSELLGDYPGELFF; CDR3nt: TGCGCCAGCAGCGAACTTTTAGGGGACTACCCCGGGGAGCTGTTTTTT
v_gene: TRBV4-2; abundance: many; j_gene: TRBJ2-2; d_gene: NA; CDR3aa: CASSQEPPTGSDTGELFF; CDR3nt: TGTGCCAGCAGCCAAGAGCCCCCGACAGGTTCTGACACCGGGGAGCTGTTTTTT
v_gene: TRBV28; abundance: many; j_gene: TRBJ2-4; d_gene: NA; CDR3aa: CASSPPGAGGKNIQYF; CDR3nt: TGTGCCAGCAGTCCCCCCGGCGCAGGTGGCAAAAACATTCAGTACTTC
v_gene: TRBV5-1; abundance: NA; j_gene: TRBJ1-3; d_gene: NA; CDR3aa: CANSFQGSGNTIYF; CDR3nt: TGCGCCAACAGCTTCCAGGGATCAGGAAACACCATATATTTT
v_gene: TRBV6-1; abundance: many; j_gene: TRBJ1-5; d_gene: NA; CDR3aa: CASSEEAGDQPQHF; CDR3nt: TGTGCCAGCAGTGAAGAGGCTGGGGATCAGCCCCAGCATTTT
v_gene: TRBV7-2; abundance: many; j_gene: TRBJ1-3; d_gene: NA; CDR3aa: CASSPGAGNTIYF; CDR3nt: TGTGCCAGCAGCCCAGGGGCTGGAAACACCATATATTTT
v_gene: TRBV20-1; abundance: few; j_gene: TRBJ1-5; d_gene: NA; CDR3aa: CSARAGPRGNQPQHF; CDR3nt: TGCAGTGCTAGAGCAGGGCCTCGAGGCAATCAGCCCCAGCATTTT
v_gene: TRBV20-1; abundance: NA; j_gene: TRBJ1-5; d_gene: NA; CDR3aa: CSARGGTSYSNQPQHF; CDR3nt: TGCAGTGCTAGGGGTGGGACAAGTTATAGCAATCAGCCCCAGCATTTT
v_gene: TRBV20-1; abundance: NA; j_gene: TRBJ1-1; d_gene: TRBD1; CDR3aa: CSARVTGTMNTEAFF; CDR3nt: TGCAGTGCTAGAGTGACAGGGACGATGAACACTGAAGCTTTCTTT
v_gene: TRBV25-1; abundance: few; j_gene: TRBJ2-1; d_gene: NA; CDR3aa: CASRPTIPDNEQFF; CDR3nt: TGTGCCAGCAGACCCACCATACCTGACAATGAGCAGTTCTTC
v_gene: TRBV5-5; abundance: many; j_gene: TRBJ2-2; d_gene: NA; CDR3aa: CASSGPNTGELFF; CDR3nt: TGTGCCAGCAGCGGTCCCAACACCGGGGAGCTGTTTTTT
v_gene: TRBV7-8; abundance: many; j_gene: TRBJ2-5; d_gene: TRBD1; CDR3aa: CASSPRQGAGETQYF; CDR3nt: TGTGCCAGCAGCCCCAGACAGGGGGCAGGGGAGACCCAGTACTTC
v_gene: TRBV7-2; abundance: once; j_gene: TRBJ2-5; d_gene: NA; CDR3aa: CASSPRTGRETQYF; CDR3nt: TGTGCCAGCAGCCCCCGGACCGGGCGGGAGACCCAGTACTTC
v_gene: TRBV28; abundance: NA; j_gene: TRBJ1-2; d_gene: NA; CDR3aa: CASTKDRWGVNYGYTF; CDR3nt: TGTGCCAGCACCAAGGACAGATGGGGGGTGAACTATGGCTACACCTTC
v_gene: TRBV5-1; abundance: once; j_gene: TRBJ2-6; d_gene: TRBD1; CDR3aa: CASSSTGMRANVLTF; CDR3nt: TGCGCCAGCAGCTCGACAGGGATGAGGGCCAACGTCCTGACTTTC
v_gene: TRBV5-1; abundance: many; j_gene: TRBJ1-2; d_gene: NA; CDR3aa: CASSLSQVYGYTF; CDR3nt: TGCGCCAGCAGCTTGTCGCAGGTTTATGGCTACACCTTC
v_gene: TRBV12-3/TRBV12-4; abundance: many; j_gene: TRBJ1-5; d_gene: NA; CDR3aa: CASSFGGLRNQPQHF; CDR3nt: TGTGCCAGCAGTTTTGGGGGACTAAGGAATCAGCCCCAGCATTTT
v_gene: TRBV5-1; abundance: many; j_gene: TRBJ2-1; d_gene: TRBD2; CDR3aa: CASSLGLAGVYNEQFF; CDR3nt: TGCGCCAGCAGTCTGGGACTAGCGGGAGTCTACAATGAGCAGTTCTTC
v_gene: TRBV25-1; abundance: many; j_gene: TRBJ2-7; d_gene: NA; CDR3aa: CASSEPGYGTYEQYF; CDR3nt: TGTGCCAGCAGTGAGCCGGGCTACGGGACGTACGAGCAGTACTTC
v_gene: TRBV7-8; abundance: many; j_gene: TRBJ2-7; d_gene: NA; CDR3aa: CASSLPTITTKGSYEQYF; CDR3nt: TGTGCCAGCAGCTTACCAACCATCACTACGAAGGGATCCTACGAGCAGTACTTC
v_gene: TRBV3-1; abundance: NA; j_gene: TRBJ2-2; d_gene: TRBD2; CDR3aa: CASSQDLAGVLPGELFF; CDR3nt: TGTGCCAGCAGCCAAGACCTAGCGGGAGTTTTGCCCGGGGAGCTGTTTTTT
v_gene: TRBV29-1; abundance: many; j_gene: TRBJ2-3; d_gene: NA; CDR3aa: CSVDPGDDTQYF; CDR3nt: TGCAGCGTTGATCCAGGGGACGATACGCAGTATTTT
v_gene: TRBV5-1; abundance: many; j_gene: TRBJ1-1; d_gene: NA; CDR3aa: CASSDPQGLGAMAEAFF; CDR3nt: TGCGCCAGCAGCGACCCACAGGGTTTGGGGGCAATGGCTGAAGCTTTCTTT
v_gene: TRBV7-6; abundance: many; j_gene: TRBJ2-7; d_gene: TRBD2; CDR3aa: CASSPRAAGGGAYEQYF; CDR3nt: TGTGCCAGCAGCCCAAGGGCGGCGGGCGGGGGAGCCTACGAGCAGTACTTC
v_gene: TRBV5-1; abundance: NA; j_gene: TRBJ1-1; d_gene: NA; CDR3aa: CASSFQAVVNTEAFF; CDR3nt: TGCGCCAGCAGCTTTCAGGCAGTAGTGAACACTGAAGCTTTCTTT
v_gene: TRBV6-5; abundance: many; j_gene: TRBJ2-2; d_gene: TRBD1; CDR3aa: CASCPGQGAGELFF; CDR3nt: TGTGCCAGCTGCCCGGGACAGGGTGCCGGGGAGCTGTTTTTT
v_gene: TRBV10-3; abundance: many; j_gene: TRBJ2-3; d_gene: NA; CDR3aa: CAISESPYTQYF; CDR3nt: TGTGCCATCAGTGAGTCCCCGTATACGCAGTATTTT
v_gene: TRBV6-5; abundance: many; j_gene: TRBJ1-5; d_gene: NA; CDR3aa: CASSYSNLAAGGNQPQHF; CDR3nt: TGTGCCAGCAGTTACTCGAATCTTGCGGCCGGGGGCAATCAGCCCCAGCATTTT
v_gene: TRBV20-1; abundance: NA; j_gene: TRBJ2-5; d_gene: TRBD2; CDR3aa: CSAGEVTSGEETQYF; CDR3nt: TGCAGTGCTGGCGAAGTAACTAGCGGGGAAGAGACCCAGTACTTC
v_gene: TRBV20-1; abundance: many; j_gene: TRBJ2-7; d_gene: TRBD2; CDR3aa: CSAKLWSGTGYEQYF; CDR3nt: TGCAGTGCTAAACTTTGGAGCGGGACGGGCTACGAGCAGTACTTC
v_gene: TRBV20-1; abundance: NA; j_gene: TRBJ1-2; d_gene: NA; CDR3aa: CSARPGFAVHYGYTF; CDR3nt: TGCAGTGCTAGACCGGGGTTCGCGGTTCACTATGGCTACACCTTC
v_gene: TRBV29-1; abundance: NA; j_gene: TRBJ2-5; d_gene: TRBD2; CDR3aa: CSMGLAGTGETQYF; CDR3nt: TGCAGCATGGGACTAGCGGGGACTGGGGAGACCCAGTACTTC
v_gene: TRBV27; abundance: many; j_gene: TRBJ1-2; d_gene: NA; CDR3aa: CASKRDRYYGYTF; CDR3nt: TGTGCCAGCAAACGCGACAGGTACTATGGCTACACCTTC
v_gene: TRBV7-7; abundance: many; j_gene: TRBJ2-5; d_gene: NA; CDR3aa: CASSLAVGGETQYF; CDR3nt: TGTGCCAGCAGCTTAGCCGTCGGAGGGGAGACCCAGTACTTC
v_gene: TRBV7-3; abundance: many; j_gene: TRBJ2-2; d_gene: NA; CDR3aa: CASSSYSGTGELFF; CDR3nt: TGTGCCAGCAGCTCGTACTCCGGAACCGGGGAGCTGTTTTTT